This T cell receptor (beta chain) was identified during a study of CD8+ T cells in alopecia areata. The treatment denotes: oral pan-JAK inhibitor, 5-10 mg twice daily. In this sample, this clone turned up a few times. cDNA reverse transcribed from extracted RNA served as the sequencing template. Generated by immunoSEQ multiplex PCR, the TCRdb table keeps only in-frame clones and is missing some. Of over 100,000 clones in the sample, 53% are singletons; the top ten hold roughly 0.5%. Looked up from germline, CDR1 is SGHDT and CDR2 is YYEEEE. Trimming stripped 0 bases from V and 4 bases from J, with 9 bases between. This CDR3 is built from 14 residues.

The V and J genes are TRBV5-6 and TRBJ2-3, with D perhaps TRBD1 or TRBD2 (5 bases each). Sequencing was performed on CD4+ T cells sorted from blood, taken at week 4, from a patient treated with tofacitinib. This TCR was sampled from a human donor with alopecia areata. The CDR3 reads CASSLAWGSDTQYF. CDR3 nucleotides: TGTGCCAGCAGCTTGGCGTGGGGGTCAGATACGCAGTATTTT.